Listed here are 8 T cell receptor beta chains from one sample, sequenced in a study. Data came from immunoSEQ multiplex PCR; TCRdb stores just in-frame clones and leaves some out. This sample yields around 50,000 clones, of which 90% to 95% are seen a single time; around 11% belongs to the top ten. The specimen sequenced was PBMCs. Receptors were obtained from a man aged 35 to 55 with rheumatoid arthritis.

CDR3 bases: TGTGCCAGCAGCAACCGGGACAGGAATCAGCCCCAGCATTTT. Translated, it gives CASSNRDRNQPQHF. The chain uses TRBV7-2 and TRBJ1-5, with 8 positions matching TRBD1. Germline V lookup: CDR1 SGHTA, CDR2 FQGNSA. The CDR3 loop spans 14 amino acids. V trimming: 5 bases; J trimming: 4 bases; junction bases outside the gene matches: 4.

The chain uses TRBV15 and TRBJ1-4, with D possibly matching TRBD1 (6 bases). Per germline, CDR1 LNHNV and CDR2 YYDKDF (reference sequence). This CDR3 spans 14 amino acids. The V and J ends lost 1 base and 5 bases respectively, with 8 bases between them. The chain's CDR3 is CATSRGQGNEKLFF. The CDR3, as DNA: TGTGCCACCAGCAGAGGGCAGGGGAATGAAAAACTGTTTTTT. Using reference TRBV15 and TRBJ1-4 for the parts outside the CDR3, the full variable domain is DAMVIQNPRYQVTQFGKPVTLSCSQTLNHNVMYWYQQKSSQAPKLLFHYYDKDFNNEADTPDNFQSRRPNTSFCFLDIRSPGLGDTAMYLCATSRGQGNEKLFFGSGTQLSVL.

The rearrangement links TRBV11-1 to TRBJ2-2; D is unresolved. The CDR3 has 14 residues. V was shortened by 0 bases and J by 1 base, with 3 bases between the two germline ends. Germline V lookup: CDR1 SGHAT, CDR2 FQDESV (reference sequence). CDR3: CASSLAWNTGELFF. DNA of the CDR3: TGTGCCAGCAGCTTAGCCTGGAACACCGGGGAGCTGTTTTTT. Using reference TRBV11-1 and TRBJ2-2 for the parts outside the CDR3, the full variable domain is EAEVAQSPRYKITEKSQAVAFWCDPISGHATLYWYRQILGQGPELLVQFQDESVVDDSQLPKDRFSAERLKGVDSTLKIQPAELGDSAMYLCASSLAWNTGELFFGEGSRLTVL.

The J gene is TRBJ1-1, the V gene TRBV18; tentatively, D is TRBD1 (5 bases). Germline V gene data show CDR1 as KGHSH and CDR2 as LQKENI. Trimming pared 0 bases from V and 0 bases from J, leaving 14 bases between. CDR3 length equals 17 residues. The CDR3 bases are TGTGCCAGCTCACCACCGGTGGCAGGGATGTTGAACACTGAAGCTTTCTTT. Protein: CASSPPVAGMLNTEAFF.

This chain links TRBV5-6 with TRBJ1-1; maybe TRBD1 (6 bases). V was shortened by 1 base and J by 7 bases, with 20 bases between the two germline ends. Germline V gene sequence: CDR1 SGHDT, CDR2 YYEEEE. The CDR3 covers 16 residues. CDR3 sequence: CASSLLGGGNAVEAFF. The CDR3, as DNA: TGTGCCAGCAGCTTGTTGGGGGGCGGGAACGCCGTTGAAGCTTTCTTT.

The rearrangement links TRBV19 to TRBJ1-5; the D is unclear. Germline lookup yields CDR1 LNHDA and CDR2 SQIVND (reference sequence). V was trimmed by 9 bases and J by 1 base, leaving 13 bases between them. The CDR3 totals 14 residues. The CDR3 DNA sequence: TGTGCCAGCGGACCCGCGACGAGCAATCAGCCCCAGCATTTT. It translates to CASGPATSNQPQHF.

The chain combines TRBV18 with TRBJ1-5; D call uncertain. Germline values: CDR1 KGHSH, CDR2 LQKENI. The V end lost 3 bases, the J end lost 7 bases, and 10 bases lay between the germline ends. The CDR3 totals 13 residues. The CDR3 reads CASSPGKVQPQHF. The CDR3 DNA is TGTGCCAGCTCACCTGGAAAGGTCCAGCCCCAGCATTTT.

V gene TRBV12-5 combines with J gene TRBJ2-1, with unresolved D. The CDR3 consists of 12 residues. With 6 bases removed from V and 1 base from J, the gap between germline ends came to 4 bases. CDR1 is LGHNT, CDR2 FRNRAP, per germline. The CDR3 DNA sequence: TGTGCTAGTGGCCAGTCCTACAATGAGCAGTTCTTC. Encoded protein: CASGQSYNEQFF. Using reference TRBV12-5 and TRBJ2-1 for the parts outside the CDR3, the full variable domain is DARVTQTPRHKVTEMGQEVTMRCQPILGHNTVFWYRQTMMQGLELLAYFRNRAPLDDSGMPKDRFSAEMPDATLATLKIQPSEPRDSAVYFCASGQSYNEQFFGPGTRLTVL.